Below are 21 T cell receptor beta chains sequenced from a single sample in a study of blood T cell repertoires in COVID-19. The protocol was immunoSEQ multiplex PCR, while the TCRdb copy is restricted to in-frame clones and leaves out a portion. The top ten clones hold over 8% of a sample with 150,000 or so clones, roughly 84% of them seen once. Sequenced material: peripheral blood. Receptor source: an older woman with acute or convalescent COVID-19.

The chain uses TRBV28 and TRBJ1-1; TRBD1 might be the D (6 bases). The CDR3 loop spans 17 amino acids. Germline V gene lookup returns CDR1 MDHEN and CDR2 SYDVKM. V lost 3 bases and J 0 bases, leaving 17 bases between the germline ends. DNA of the CDR3: TGTGCCAGCAGTTTGGGGACGGACAGACTCATGAACACTGAAGCTTTCTTT. It yields the protein CASSLGTDRLMNTEAFF.

The chain carries TRBV4-2 and TRBJ1-2; D is unclear. The V and J ends lost 0 bases and 5 bases respectively, with 7 bases between them. There are 13 residues in the CDR3. From germline, CDR1 is LGHNA and CDR2 YNFKEQ. This CDR3 reads CASSQDHQYGYTF. CDR3 bases: TGTGCCAGCAGCCAAGATCACCAGTATGGCTACACCTTC.

The V call is TRBV5-4, the J call TRBJ1-2, with D possibly TRBD1 on 6 matching bases. The CDR3 runs 14 residues. Trimming pared 4 bases from V and 2 bases from J, leaving 12 bases between. The germline gives CDR1 SGHNT, CDR2 YYREEE (reference sequence). CDR3 sequence reads: CASSPGTSNYGYTF. For the CDR3, the DNA is TGTGCCAGCAGCCCCGGGACATCGAACTATGGCTACACCTTC.

This chain connects TRBV11-1 to TRBJ2-6; no definite D call. V dropped 6 bases and J dropped 4 bases, with 7 bases sitting between them. The CDR3 has 13 amino acids. Germline CDR1 reads SGHAT; CDR2 reads FQDESV (reference sequence). The CDR3 sequence: CASRVRGANVLTF. The DNA for the CDR3 is TGTGCCAGCAGGGTTCGGGGGGCCAACGTCCTGACTTTC. Based on the CDR3 plus reference TRBV11-1 and TRBJ2-6, the full variable domain is EAEVAQSPRYKITEKSQAVAFWCDPISGHATLYWYRQILGQGPELLVQFQDESVVDDSQLPKDRFSAERLKGVDSTLKIQPAELGDSAMYLCASRVRGANVLTFGAGSRLTVL.

V usage is TRBV6-5 and J usage is TRBJ2-1; TRBD1 agrees at 7 bases. V was pared by 5 bases and J by 7 bases, with 2 bases of the junction left unmatched. From germline, CDR1 is MNHEY and CDR2 SVGAGI. The CDR3 is 12 amino acids. This chain's CDR3 is CASSLQGNEQFF. As DNA, the CDR3 is TGTGCCAGCAGTCTACAGGGGAATGAGCAGTTCTTC.

The count of this clone is one. The rearrangement uses TRBV9 and TRBJ2-3, with D maybe TRBD2 (5 bases). The V end was cut by 4 bases, the J end by 1 base, with 13 bases between. From germline, CDR1 is SGDLS and CDR2 YYNGEE. This CDR3 contains 15 residues. CDR3 coding DNA: TGTGCCAGCAGCACGGGATGGACCCGCACAGATACGCAGTATTTT. Translating gives CASSTGWTRTDTQYF.

The rearrangement joins TRBV11-3 to TRBJ1-2; 7 nucleotides line up with TRBD1. The CDR3 spans 16 residues. J gave up 8 bases and V 0 bases, and 12 bases lay outside the gene matches. Germline CDR1 reads SGHNT; CDR2 reads YENEEA. The CDR3 sequence is CASSLELSGTAMGYTF. In DNA, the CDR3 is TGTGCCAGCAGCTTAGAGCTTTCCGGGACAGCCATGGGCTACACCTTC.

The V call is TRBV27, the J call TRBJ2-1; no clear D. Germline assignment: CDR1 MNHEY and CDR2 SMNVEV (reference sequence). Between the trimmed V and J ends, which lost 5 bases and 4 bases, there was a span of 15 bases. The CDR3 sequence is 15 residues long. The CDR3 reads CASSTDTWAYNEQFF. DNA of the CDR3: TGTGCCAGCAGTACGGATACATGGGCTTACAATGAGCAGTTCTTC.

This chain connects TRBV11-2 to TRBJ1-2; 7 bases agree with TRBD1. V trimming: 4 bases; J trimming: 6 bases; junction bases outside the gene matches: 14. Germline V CDR1 and CDR2: SGHAT, FQNNGV. CDR3 size: 16 residues. CDR3 sequence: CASSYIETGFGNGYTF. The CDR3 DNA reads as TGTGCCAGCAGCTACATAGAGACAGGGTTTGGAAATGGCTACACCTTC.

This sequence joins TRBV5-1 and TRBJ2-6; the D gene is possibly TRBD1 (5 bases). Germline loops: CDR1 SGHRS, CDR2 YFSETQ. The ends were cut back, 1 base at V and 2 bases at J, with 7 bases in the middle. There are 15 residues in the CDR3. CDR3 in DNA: TGCGCCAGCAGCTTGACAGGCGCTGGGGCCAACGTCCTGACTTTC. Amino acids: CASSLTGAGANVLTF. Complete variable domain (other parts from reference TRBV5-1 and TRBJ2-6): KAGVTQTPRYLIKTRGQQVTLSCSPISGHRSVSWYQQTPGQGLQFLFEYFSETQRNKGNFPGRFSGRQFSNSRSEMNVSTLELGDSALYLCASSLTGAGANVLTFGAGSRLTVL.

The V and J genes are TRBV11-2 and TRBJ1-4; a possible D gene is TRBD1 (5 bases). The CDR3 spans 15 residues. Trimming shortened V by 1 base and J by 8 bases, and 14 bases separated the two germline ends. Germline CDR1 SGHAT, CDR2 FQNNGV. The CDR3 bases are TGTGCCAGCAGCTTAGTTGGGGGGGGGAGAGAAAAACTGTTTTTT. Amino acids: CASSLVGGGREKLFF.

The chain employs TRBV5-4 and TRBJ2-3; D ambiguous. V was pared by 3 bases and J by 7 bases, with 9 bases between. The CDR3 is 12 amino acids. Germline V gene sequence: CDR1 SGHNT, CDR2 YYREEE (reference sequence). The CDR3 sequence is CASSSGTNTQYF. CDR3 DNA sequence: TGTGCCAGCAGCTCGGGTACGAATACGCAGTATTTT.

The chain uses TRBV4-1 and TRBJ1-3; D might be TRBD1 (6 bases). Germline V gene sequence: CDR1 MGHRA, CDR2 YSYEKL. V lost 4 bases to trimming and J lost 0 bases, with 13 bases between them. The length of the CDR3 is 16 residues. The CDR3, as DNA: TGCGCCAGCAGCCCCCAGCCGACAGGCTCTGGAAACACCATATATTTT. Protein product: CASSPQPTGSGNTIYF.

The V gene is TRBV3-1 (or the pseudogene TRBV3-2), the J gene TRBJ2-2; no firm D call. Germline V gene sequence: CDR1 LGHDT, CDR2 YNNKEL (reference sequence). V shed 1 base and J shed 2 bases, with 5 bases lying between them. There are 14 residues in the CDR3. The CDR3 sequence is CASSQAPNTGELFF. In nucleotides, the CDR3 is TGTGCCAGCAGCCAAGCCCCAAACACCGGGGAGCTGTTTTTT.

J is TRBJ2-1 and V is TRBV2, with D possibly being TRBD1 (6 bases). CDR3 length equals 14 residues. CDR1 SNHLY and CDR2 FYNNEI come from the germline V gene. The V gene lost 5 bases and the J gene lost 5 bases, with 13 bases spanning the gap. CDR3 nucleotide sequence: TGTGCCAGCAGTCAGAGGACAGCCAACAATGAGCAGTTCTTC. The encoded protein is CASSQRTANNEQFF.

The V and J genes are TRBV30 and TRBJ1-2, with D uncertain. From germline, CDR1 is GTSNPN and CDR2 SVGIG (reference sequence). The CDR3 runs to 11 residues. The germline V and J ends were trimmed by 5 bases and 5 bases, with 9 bases remaining between them. The CDR3 DNA reads as TGTGCCTGGGAACAGTTTTATGGCTACACCTTC. Translating gives CAWEQFYGYTF.

The chain employs TRBV3-1 (or the pseudogene TRBV3-2) and TRBJ2-5; TRBD2 agrees at 7 bases. The CDR3 contains 16 residues. Germline loops: CDR1 LGHDT, CDR2 YNNKEL (reference sequence). V lost 1 base and J lost 5; bases outside the gene matches: 10. Written as DNA, the CDR3 is TGTGCCAGCAGCCAAGGCCCCCGGGGGGTACTGGAGACCCAGTACTTC. Residues: CASSQGPRGVLETQYF.

The chain recombines TRBV5-1 with TRBJ2-7, with a possible D match to TRBD1 (6 bases). The V end lost 0 bases, the J end lost 2 bases, and 12 bases lay between the germline ends. Germline CDR1 and CDR2: SGHRS and YFSETQ. There are 15 residues in the CDR3. CDR3 region: CASSLALGTTYEQYF. CDR3 in DNA: TGCGCCAGCAGCTTGGCCTTAGGGACAACCTACGAGCAGTACTTC.

The chain couples TRBV6-2 or TRBV6-3 to TRBJ2-4; TRBD2 matches 9 bases. Germline V gene sequence: CDR1 MNHEY, CDR2 SVGEGT. CDR3 length: 16 residues. J lost 4 bases, V lost 4 bases, and 8 bases had no gene match. The CDR3 bases are TGTGCCAGCAGTTTTGGGCTAGCGGGGCCGAAAAACATTCAGTACTTC. This gives the protein CASSFGLAGPKNIQYF.

The J gene is TRBJ1-1, the V gene TRBV6-5; TRBD1 is a possible D gene (5 bases). V shed 7 bases and J shed 1 base, with 13 bases lying between them. CDR3 length equals 14 residues. Per the germline V gene, CDR1 is MNHEY and CDR2 is SVGAGI. For the CDR3, the DNA is TGTGCCAGCAAACTCGGCCAGGGGAACACTGAAGCTTTCTTT. Its protein product is CASKLGQGNTEAFF.

The chain has TRBV3-1 (or the pseudogene TRBV3-2) and TRBJ2-3; D gene ambiguous. V was clipped by 0 bases and J by 1 base, with 5 bases between them. Per germline, CDR1 LGHDT and CDR2 YNNKEL (reference sequence). The CDR3 extends over 14 amino acids. The CDR3 reads CASSQDPGTDTQYF. The CDR3 DNA sequence: TGTGCCAGCAGCCAAGATCCCGGCACAGATACGCAGTATTTT.